This T cell receptor beta chain appears in the sequencing data of a study of T cell responses to AZD1222 COVID-19 vaccine. Sequencing was performed with immunoSEQ multiplex PCR; in TCRdb, only in-frame clones are kept and a portion is missing. The table includes more than 150,000 clones, roughly 90% detected once. Trimming stripped 3 bases from V and 8 bases from J, with 23 bases between. This CDR3 comprises 17 residues. Germline V gene sequence: CDR1 ENHRY, CDR2 SYGVKD. Broader study findings: Breadth and depth of Spike-specific TCRs rose after two AZD1222 doses. Scientists sampled the repertoires only once the peak T cell response had passed.

Points on this clone: Its specificity is unknown.

The chain joins TRBV10-3 to TRBJ2-1; D is unclear. The source of this sequence is an adult who received the AZD1222 COVID-19 vaccine. The sequencing used peripheral blood, collected 28 days after the second AZD1222 dose. The CDR3 sequence: CAISEWATAQGGDEQFF. In DNA form, the CDR3 reads TGTGCCATCAGTGAATGGGCTACCGCTCAAGGTGGCGATGAGCAGTTCTTC.